A selection of T cell receptor beta chains follows, all from one sample in a study of CD4 T cells in relation to SARS-CoV-2 and coronaviruses. TCRdb's table, derived via immunoSEQ multiplex PCR, lists solely in-frame clones and lacks some. The table has roughly 26,000 clones, about 75% seen once. For these TCRs, the target antigens are not known. What was sequenced was CD4+ T cells from PBMCs, cultured in vitro. The source of these receptors is a human donor in good health. Both conserved end residues are part of each CDR3. The D gene is left open where the match is weak. Not all rows give a size; the values are once, few, many and, for expanded clones, a class.

clone size | D gene | J gene | V gene | CDR3 length | CDR3 DNA | CDR3 protein
NA | NA | TRBJ2-1 | TRBV29-1 | 12 | TGCAGCGTTGAGCCACAGGCCAATGAGCAGTTCTTC | CSVEPQANEQFF
NA | TRBD2 | TRBJ2-3 | TRBV5-1 | 17 | TGCGCCAGCACCTTACCTATAGCGGGAGGCTCGACAGATACGCAGTATTTT | CASTLPIAGGSTDTQYF
NA | NA | TRBJ1-2 | TRBV3-1/TRBV3-2 | 14 | TGTGCCAGCAGCCAGAGCGATCGGGGGACGGGCTACACCTTC | CASSQSDRGTGYTF
NA | NA | TRBJ2-7 | TRBV7-3 | 13 | TGTGCCAGCAGCAAACGAGGGGGGGGCGAGCAGTACTTC | CASSKRGGGEQYF
NA | NA | TRBJ2-5 | TRBV5-1 | 15 | TGCGCCAGCAGCTTGGTGGGACCCCTCCAAGAGACCCAGTACTTC | CASSLVGPLQETQYF
few | TRBD1 | TRBJ1-5 | TRBV5-5 | 14 | TGTGCCAGCAGCTTGGCGGTAGGGGGCCCGTCCCAGCATTTT | CASSLAVGGPSQHF
NA | TRBD2 | TRBJ2-1 | TRBV30 | 14 | TGTGCCTGGAGTGGTGGTAGCGGGTACAATGAGCAGTTCTTC | CAWSGGSGYNEQFF
NA | TRBD2 | TRBJ2-5 | TRBV29-1 | 15 | TGCAGCGTTGAAAGAGGACTAGCCACCCAAGAGACCCAGTACTTC | CSVERGLATQETQYF
NA | TRBD1 | TRBJ1-2 | TRBV2 | 14 | TGTGCCAGCAGTAGGACAGGAGCGACTCGTGGCTACACCTTC | CASSRTGATRGYTF
NA | TRBD1 | TRBJ1-2 | TRBV5-1 | 16 | TGCGCCAGCAGCTGGGGGGACAGGGGGCAGATCTCTGGCTACACCTTC | CASSWGDRGQISGYTF
NA | TRBD1 | TRBJ1-5 | TRBV2 | 15 | TGTGCCAGCAGTGGGGGACAGGGTACAGGGCAGCCCCAGCATTTT | CASSGGQGTGQPQHF
few | NA | TRBJ2-7 | TRBV19 | 11 | TGTGCCAGTAGGGGGTTCTACGAGCAGTACTTC | CASRGFYEQYF
NA | NA | TRBJ2-5 | TRBV7-9 | 15 | TGTGCCAGCAGCCATGCAGGCAGCTTGAAAGAGACCCAGTACTTC | CASSHAGSLKETQYF
NA | NA | TRBJ1-2 | TRBV28 | 13 | TGTGCCAGCAGCTTGACCAGGCGCTATGGCTACACCTTC | CASSLTRRYGYTF
NA | NA | TRBJ2-3 | TRBV5-6 | 14 | TGTGCCAGCAGCTCCCTGAAAAACACAGATACGCAGTATTTT | CASSSLKNTDTQYF
NA | TRBD2 | TRBJ2-5 | TRBV6-2/TRBV6-3 | 13 | TGTGCCAGCAGCGGGACTAGCGGGGAGACCCAGTACTTC | CASSGTSGETQYF
NA | NA | TRBJ2-1 | TRBV5-1 | 15 | TGCGCCAGCAGCTCCTACGGGGAGAACCCTACTGAGCAGTTCTTC | CASSSYGENPTEQFF
NA | NA | TRBJ1-2 | TRBV9 | 13 | TGTGCCAGCAGTGGGCCCGGGATTTATGGCTACACCTTC | CASSGPGIYGYTF
NA | NA | TRBJ1-2 | TRBV7-2 | 12 | TGTGCCAGCAGCTTCACAGAGTATGGCTACACCTTC | CASSFTEYGYTF
NA | NA | TRBJ2-1 | TRBV6-4 | 14 | TGTGCCAGCAGTGGGGGGAGTTCCTACAATGAGCAGTTCTTC | CASSGGSSYNEQFF
NA | NA | TRBJ2-1 | TRBV7-2 | 13 | TGTGCCAGCAGCTCTGATTATTACAATGAGCAGTTCTTC | CASSSDYYNEQFF
once | NA | TRBJ1-2 | TRBV18 | 14 | TGTGCCAGCTCACCTGGGGGGCGCGACTATGGCTACACCTTC | CASSPGGRDYGYTF
NA | NA | TRBJ2-3 | TRBV19 | 15 | TGTGCCAGTACGATCGGAGCTCAGGTCACAGATACGCAGTATTTT | CASTIGAQVTDTQYF
NA | NA | TRBJ2-7 | TRBV7-9 | 13 | TGTGCCAGCAGCTTAGCGGACAGCTACGAGCAGTACTTC | CASSLADSYEQYF
NA | NA | TRBJ2-1 | TRBV5-6 | 14 | TGTGCCAGCAGCTTGCCCAGTAACTACAATGAGCAGTTCTTC | CASSLPSNYNEQFF
NA | NA | TRBJ2-6 | TRBV30 | 15 | TGTGCCTGGAGTGTAGGAGGCTCTGGGGCCAACGTCCTGACTTTC | CAWSVGGSGANVLTF
NA | TRBD2 | TRBJ2-7 | TRBV3-1/TRBV3-2 | 16 | TGTGCCAGCAGCCAAGATCCGGGAGGTGGGGCCTACGAGCAGTACTTC | CASSQDPGGGAYEQYF
NA | NA | TRBJ2-2 | TRBV6-2/TRBV6-3 | 16 | TGTGCCAGCAGTTACGGGTCTGCAGGGGTCTACCGGGAGCTGTTTTTT | CASSYGSAGVYRELFF
NA | TRBD2 | TRBJ2-3 | TRBV6-1 | 15 | TGTGCCAGCAGTGCAGCGGGGGCTCGCACAGATACGCAGTATTTT | CASSAAGARTDTQYF
NA | NA | TRBJ2-7 | TRBV2 | 11 | TGTGCCAGCGGCAGATTCGAGGGGCAGTACTTC | CASGRFEGQYF
NA | NA | TRBJ2-7 | TRBV30 | 12 | TGTGCCGCCCGACCTAGCTCCTACGAGCAGTACTTC | CAARPSSYEQYF
NA | NA | TRBJ2-3 | TRBV5-1 | 16 | TGCGCCAGCAGCTTGGAGGGCGGCCAATCCGCAGAGACGCAGTATTTT | CASSLEGGQSAETQYF
large | NA | TRBJ1-5 | TRBV2 | 14 | TGTGCCAGTAATAAGGCAGGGTCCAATCAGCCCCAGCATTTT | CASNKAGSNQPQHF
once | NA | TRBJ2-2 | TRBV2 | 12 | TGTGCCAGCAGTGGAGACACCGGGGAGCTGTTTTTT | CASSGDTGELFF
NA | NA | TRBJ2-7 | TRBV14 | 12 | TGTGCCAGCAGCCGGGGAAACGACGAGCAGTACTTC | CASSRGNDEQYF
NA | NA | TRBJ2-2 | TRBV7-2 | 13 | TGTGCCAGCAGCAGGGGCCCCACCGGGGAGCTGTTTTTT | CASSRGPTGELFF
NA | NA | TRBJ2-5 | TRBV19 | 14 | TGTGCCAGTAGTATCTCAGACTTACAAGAGACCCAGTACTTC | CASSISDLQETQYF
NA | NA | TRBJ2-5 | TRBV19 | 14 | TGTGCCAGTAGTATGTTAGGGGGGGACGAGACCCAGTACTTC | CASSMLGGDETQYF
NA | NA | TRBJ2-2 | TRBV5-1 | 14 | TGCGCCAGCAGCCTGACCGGGAACACCGGGGAGCTGTTTTTT | CASSLTGNTGELFF
NA | TRBD2 | TRBJ2-3 | TRBV7-2 | 15 | TGTGCCAGCAGCGCCCGACTAGCGGGAATGGATACGCAGTATTTT | CASSARLAGMDTQYF
NA | NA | TRBJ2-7 | TRBV19 | 15 | TGTGCCAGTAGTAGCCTAGGGACTGGATCCTACGAGCAGTACTTC | CASSSLGTGSYEQYF